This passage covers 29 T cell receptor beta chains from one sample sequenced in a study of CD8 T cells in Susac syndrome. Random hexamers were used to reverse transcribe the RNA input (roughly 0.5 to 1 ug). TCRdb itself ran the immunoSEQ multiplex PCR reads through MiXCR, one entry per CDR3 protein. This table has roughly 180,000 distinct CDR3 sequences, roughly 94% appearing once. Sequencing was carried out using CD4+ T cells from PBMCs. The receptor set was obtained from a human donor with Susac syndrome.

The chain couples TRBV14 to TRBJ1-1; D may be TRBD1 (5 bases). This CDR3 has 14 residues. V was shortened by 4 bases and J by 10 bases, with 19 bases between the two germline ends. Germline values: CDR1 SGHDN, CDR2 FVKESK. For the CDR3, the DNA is TGTGCCAGCAGCCTTCCGGGACGCCCCTCGGGAGCTTTCTTT. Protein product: CASSLPGRPSGAFF.

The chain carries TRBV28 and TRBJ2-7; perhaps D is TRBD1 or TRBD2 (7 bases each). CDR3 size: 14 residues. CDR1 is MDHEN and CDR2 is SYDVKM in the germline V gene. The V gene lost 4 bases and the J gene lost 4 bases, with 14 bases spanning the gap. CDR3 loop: CASSYRQGGYEQYF. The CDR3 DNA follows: TGTGCCAGCAGTTACCGACAGGGAGGGTACGAGCAGTACTTC.

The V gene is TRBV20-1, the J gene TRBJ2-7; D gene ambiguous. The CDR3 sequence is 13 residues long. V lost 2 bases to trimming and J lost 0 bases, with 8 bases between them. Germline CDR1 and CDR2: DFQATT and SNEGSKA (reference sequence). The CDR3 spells CSARRAVSYEQYF. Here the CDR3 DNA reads TGCAGTGCTAGAAGGGCAGTCTCCTACGAGCAGTACTTC.

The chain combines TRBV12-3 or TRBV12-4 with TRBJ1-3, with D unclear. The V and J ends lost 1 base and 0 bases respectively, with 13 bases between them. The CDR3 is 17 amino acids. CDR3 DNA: TGTGCCAGCAGTTTAGATGGCAGGCAATACTCTGGAAACACCATATATTTT. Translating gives CASSLDGRQYSGNTIYF.

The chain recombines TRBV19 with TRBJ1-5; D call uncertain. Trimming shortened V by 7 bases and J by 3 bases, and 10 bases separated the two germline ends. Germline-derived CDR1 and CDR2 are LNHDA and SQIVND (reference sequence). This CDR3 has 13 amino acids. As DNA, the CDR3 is TGTGCCAGTACTCTCCAGAACAATCAGCCCCAGCATTTT. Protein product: CASTLQNNQPQHF.

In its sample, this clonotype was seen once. This chain's CDR3 is CSAGTSSTDTQYF. Here the CDR3 DNA reads TGCAGTGCTGGGACTAGCTCCACAGATACGCAGTATTTT. V and J are TRBV20-1 and TRBJ2-3, with 9 bases fitting TRBD2. V lost 5 bases and J lost 2; bases outside the gene matches: 2. This CDR3 is built from 13 residues. From germline, CDR1 is DFQATT and CDR2 SNEGSKA (reference sequence).

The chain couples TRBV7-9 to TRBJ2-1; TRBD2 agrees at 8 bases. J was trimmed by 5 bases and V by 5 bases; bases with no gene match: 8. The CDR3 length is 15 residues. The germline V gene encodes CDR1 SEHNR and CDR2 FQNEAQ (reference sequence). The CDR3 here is CASSQESGGNNEQFF. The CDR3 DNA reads TGTGCCAGCAGCCAGGAGAGCGGGGGAAACAATGAGCAGTTCTTC.

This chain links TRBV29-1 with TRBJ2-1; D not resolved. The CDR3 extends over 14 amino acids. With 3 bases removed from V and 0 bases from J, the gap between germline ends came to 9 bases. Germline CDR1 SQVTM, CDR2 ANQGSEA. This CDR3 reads CSVEGSHSYNEQFF. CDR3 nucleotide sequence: TGCAGCGTTGAGGGCAGCCACTCCTACAATGAGCAGTTCTTC.

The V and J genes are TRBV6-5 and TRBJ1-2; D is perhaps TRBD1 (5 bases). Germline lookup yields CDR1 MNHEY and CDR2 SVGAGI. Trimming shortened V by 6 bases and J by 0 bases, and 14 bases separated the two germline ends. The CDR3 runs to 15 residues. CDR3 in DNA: TGTGCCAGCAGGCTTCAGACAGAATCTAACTATGGCTACACCTTC. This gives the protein CASRLQTESNYGYTF.

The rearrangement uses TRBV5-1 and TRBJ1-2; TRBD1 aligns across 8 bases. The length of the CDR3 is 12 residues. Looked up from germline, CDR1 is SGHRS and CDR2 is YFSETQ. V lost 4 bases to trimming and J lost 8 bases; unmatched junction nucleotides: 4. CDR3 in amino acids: CASSPTGVGYTF. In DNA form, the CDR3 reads TGCGCCAGCAGCCCGACAGGGGTAGGCTACACCTTC. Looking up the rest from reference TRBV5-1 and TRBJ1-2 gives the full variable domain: KAGVTQTPRYLIKTRGQQVTLSCSPISGHRSVSWYQQTPGQGLQFLFEYFSETQRNKGNFPGRFSGRQFSNSRSEMNVSTLELGDSALYLCASSPTGVGYTFGSGTRLTVV.

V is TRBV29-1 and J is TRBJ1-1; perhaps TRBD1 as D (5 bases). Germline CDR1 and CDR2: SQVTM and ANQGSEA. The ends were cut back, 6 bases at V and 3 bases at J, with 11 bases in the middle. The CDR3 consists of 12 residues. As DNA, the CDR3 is TGCAGCGTGGGACGGGGGGACACTGAAGCTTTCTTT. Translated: CSVGRGDTEAFF.

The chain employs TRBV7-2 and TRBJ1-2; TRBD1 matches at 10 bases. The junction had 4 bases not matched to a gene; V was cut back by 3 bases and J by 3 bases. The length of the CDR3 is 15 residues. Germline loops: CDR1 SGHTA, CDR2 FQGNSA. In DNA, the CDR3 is TGTGCCAGCAGCTTGGGTGGGACAGGGGACTATGGCTACACCTTC. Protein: CASSLGGTGDYGYTF.

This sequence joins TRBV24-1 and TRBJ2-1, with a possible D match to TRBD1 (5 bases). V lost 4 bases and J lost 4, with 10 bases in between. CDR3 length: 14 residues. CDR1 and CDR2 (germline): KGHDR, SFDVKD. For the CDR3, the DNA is TGTGCCACCAGTGACAGGGAATCTTACAATGAGCAGTTCTTC. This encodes CATSDRESYNEQFF.

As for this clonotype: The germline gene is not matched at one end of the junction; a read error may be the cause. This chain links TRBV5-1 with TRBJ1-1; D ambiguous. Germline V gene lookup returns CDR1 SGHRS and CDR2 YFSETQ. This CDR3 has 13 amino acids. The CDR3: CASSLEANTEAFF. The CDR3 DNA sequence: TGTGCCAGCAGCTTGGAGGCGAACACTGAAGCTTTCTTT.

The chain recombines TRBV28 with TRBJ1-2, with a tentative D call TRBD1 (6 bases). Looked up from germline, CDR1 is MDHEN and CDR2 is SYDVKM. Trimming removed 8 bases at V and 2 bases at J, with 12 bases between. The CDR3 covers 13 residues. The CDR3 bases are TGTGCCAGCCGATCGACAGGCAACTATGGCTACACCTTC. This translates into CASRSTGNYGYTF.

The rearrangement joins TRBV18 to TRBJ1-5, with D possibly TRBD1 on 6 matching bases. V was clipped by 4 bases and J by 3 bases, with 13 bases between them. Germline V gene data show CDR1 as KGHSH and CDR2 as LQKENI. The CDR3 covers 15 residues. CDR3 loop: CASSRTVGPNQPQHF. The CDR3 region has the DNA TGTGCCAGCTCACGGACAGTGGGCCCCAATCAGCCCCAGCATTTT.

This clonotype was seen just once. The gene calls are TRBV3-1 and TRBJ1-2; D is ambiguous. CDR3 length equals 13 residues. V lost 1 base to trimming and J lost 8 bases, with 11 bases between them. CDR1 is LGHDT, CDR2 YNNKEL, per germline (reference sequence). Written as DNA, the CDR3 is TGTGCCAGCAGCCAAGGGTCGACTGGGGGCTACACCTTC. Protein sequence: CASSQGSTGGYTF.

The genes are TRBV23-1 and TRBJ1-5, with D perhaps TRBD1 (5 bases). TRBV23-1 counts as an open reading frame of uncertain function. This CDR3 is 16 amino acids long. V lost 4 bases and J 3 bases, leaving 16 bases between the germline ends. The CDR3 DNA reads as TGCGCCAGCAGTCGCGACCCGGGGCCACCCAATCAGCCCCAGCATTTT. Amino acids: CASSRDPGPPNQPQHF.

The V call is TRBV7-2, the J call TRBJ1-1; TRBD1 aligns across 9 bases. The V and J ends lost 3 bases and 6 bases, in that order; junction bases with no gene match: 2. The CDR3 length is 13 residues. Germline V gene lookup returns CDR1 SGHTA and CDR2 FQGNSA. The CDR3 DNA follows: TGTGCCAGCAGCTTGGACAGGGGTCCTGAAGCTTTCTTT. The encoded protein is CASSLDRGPEAFF. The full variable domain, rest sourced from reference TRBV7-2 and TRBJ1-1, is GAGVSQSPSNKVTEKGKDVELRCDPISGHTALYWYRQSLGQGLEFLIYFQGNSAPDKSGLPSDRFSAERTGGSVSTLTIQRTQQEDSAVYLCASSLDRGPEAFFGQGTRLTVV.

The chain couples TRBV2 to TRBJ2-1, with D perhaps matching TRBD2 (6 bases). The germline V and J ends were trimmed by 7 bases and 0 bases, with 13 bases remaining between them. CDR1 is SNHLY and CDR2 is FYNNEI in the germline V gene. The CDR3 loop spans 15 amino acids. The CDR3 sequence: CASTPGASSYNEQFF. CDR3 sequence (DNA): TGTGCCAGCACCCCGGGAGCTAGCTCCTACAATGAGCAGTTCTTC.

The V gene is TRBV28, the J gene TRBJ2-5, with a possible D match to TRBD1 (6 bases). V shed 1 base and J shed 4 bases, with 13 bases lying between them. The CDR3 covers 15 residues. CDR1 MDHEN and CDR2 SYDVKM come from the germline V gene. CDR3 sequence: CASSLSGGGTETQYF. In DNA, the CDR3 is TGTGCCAGCAGTTTATCTGGGGGCGGTACAGAGACCCAGTACTTC.

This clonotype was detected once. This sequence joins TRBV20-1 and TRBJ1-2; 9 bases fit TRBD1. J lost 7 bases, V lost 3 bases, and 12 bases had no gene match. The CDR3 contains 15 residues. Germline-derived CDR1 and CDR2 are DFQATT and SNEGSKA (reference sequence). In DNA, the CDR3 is TGCAGTGCTAGTGACACCGGACAGGGGTCCCGTGGCTACACCTTC. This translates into CSASDTGQGSRGYTF.

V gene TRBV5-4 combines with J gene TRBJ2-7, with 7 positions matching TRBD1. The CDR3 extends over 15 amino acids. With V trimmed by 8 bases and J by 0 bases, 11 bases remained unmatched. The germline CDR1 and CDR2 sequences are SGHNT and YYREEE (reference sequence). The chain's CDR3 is CASQAGGQSSYEQYF. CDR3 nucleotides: TGTGCCAGTCAAGCTGGGGGACAGAGCTCCTACGAGCAGTACTTC.

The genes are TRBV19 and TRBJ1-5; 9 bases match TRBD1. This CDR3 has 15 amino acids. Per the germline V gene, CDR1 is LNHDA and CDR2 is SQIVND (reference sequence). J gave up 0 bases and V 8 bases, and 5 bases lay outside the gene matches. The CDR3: CASGDRDLSNQPQHF. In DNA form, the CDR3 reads TGTGCCAGTGGGGACAGGGATCTTAGCAATCAGCCCCAGCATTTT.

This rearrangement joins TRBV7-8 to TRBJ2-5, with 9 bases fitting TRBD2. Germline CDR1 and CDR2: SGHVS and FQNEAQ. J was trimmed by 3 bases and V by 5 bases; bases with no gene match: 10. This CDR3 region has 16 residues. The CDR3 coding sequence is TGTGCCAGCAGCAGAAATAGCGGGGGCATTGAAGAGACCCAGTACTTC. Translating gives CASSRNSGGIEETQYF.

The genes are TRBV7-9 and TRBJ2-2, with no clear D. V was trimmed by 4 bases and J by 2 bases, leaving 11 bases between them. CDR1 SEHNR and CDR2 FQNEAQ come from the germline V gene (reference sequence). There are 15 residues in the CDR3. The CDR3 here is CASSWVLDNTGELFF. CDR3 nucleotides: TGTGCCAGCAGCTGGGTCTTGGACAACACCGGGGAGCTGTTTTTT.

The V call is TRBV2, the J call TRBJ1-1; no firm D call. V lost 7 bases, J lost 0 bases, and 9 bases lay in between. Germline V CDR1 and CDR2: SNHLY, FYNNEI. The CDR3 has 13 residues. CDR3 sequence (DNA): TGTGCCAGCAAGGCATCCATGAACACTGAAGCTTTCTTT. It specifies CASKASMNTEAFF.

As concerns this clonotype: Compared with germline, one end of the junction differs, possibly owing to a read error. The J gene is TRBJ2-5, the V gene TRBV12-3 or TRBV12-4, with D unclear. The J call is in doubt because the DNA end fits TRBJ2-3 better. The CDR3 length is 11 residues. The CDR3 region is CASSLAETQYF. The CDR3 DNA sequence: TGTGCCAGCAGTTTAGCAGAAACGCAGTATTTT.

In nucleotides, the CDR3 is TGTGCCAGCAGTTTAATTGCCCTGGGGAACACTGAAGCTTTCTTT. Its protein product is CASSLIALGNTEAFF. This chain joins TRBV12-3 or TRBV12-4 and TRBJ1-1; D remains unclear. Trimming removed 2 bases at V and 1 base at J, with 11 bases between. The CDR3 is 15 amino acids.